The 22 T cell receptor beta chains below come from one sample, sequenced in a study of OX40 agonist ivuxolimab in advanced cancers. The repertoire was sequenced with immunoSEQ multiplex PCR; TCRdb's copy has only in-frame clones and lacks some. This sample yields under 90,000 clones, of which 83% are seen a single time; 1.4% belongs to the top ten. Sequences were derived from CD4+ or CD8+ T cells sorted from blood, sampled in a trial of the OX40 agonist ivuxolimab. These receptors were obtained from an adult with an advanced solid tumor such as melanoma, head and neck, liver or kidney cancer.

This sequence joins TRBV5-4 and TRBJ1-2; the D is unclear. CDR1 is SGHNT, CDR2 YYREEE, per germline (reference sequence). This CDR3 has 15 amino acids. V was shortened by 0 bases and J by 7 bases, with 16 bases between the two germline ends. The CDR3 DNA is TGTGCCAGCAGCTTGGGCCCGCGTCGTAGGCCTGGCTACACCTTC. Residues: CASSLGPRRRPGYTF.

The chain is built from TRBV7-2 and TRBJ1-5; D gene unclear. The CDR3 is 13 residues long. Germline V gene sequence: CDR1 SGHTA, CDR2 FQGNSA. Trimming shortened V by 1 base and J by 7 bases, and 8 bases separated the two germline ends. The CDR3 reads CASSLGLRQPQHF. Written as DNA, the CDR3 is TGTGCCAGCAGCTTAGGGCTTCGGCAGCCCCAGCATTTT.

For the CDR3, the DNA is TGCGCCACTACTCGGCCCGGGAGAAAAAACCGCCCTAACTATGGCTACACCTTC. Its protein product is CATTRPGRKNRPNYGYTF. This chain joins TRBV10-1 and TRBJ1-2; no reliable D call. Germline V lookup: CDR1 WNHNN, CDR2 SYGVQD (reference sequence). V was trimmed by 10 bases and J by 0 bases, leaving 27 bases between them. CDR3 length: 18 residues.

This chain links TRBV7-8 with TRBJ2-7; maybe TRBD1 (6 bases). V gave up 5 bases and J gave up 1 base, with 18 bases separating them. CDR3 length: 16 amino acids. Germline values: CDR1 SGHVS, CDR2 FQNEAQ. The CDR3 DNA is TGTGCCAGCAGCCGCACCCAGGGGTCGCTTTCCTACGAGCAGTACTTC. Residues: CASSRTQGSLSYEQYF.

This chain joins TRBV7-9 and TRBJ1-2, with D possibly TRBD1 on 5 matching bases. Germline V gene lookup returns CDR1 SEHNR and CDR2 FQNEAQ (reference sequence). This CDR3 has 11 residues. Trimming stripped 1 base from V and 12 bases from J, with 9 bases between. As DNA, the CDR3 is TGTGCCAGCAGCTTAGACCGGGGACACACCTTC. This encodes CASSLDRGHTF.

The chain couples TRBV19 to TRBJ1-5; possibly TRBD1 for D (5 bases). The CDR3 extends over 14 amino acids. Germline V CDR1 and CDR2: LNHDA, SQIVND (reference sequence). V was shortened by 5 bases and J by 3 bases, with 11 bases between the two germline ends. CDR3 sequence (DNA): TGTGCCAGTAGTTTCAGGGAAATCAATCAGCCCCAGCATTTT. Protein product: CASSFREINQPQHF. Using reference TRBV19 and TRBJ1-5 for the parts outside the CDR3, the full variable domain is DGGITQSPKYLFRKEGQNVTLSCEQNLNHDAMYWYRQDPGQGLRLIYYSQIVNDFQKGDIAEGYSVSREKKESFPLTVTSAQKNPTAFYLCASSFREINQPQHFGDGTRLSIL.

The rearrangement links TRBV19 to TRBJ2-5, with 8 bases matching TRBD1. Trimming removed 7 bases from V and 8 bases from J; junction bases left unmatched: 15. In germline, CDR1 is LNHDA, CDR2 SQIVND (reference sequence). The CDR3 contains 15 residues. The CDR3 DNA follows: TGTGCCAGTACCATGGGAGACAGGGGAGACTCAACCCAGTACTTC. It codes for CASTMGDRGDSTQYF.

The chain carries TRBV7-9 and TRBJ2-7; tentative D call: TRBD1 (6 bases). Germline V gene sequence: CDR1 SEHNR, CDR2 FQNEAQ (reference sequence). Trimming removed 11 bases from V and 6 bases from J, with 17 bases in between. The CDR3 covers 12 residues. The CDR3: CAHGTLGFEQYF. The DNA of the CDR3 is TGTGCCCACGGGACACTGGGATTCGAGCAGTACTTC.

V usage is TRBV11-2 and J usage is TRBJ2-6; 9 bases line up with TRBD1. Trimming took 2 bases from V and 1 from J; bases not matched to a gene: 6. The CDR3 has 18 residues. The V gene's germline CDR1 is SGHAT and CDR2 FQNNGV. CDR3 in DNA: TGTGCCAGCAGCTTAAGCGGACAGGGGACATCTGGGGCCAACGTCCTGACTTTC. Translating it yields CASSLSGQGTSGANVLTF.

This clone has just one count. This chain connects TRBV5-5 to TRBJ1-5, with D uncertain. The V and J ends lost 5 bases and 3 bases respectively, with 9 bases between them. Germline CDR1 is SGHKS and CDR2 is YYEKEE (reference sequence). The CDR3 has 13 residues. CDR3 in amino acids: CASRRALNQPQHF. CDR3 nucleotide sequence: TGTGCCAGCAGGCGGGCCCTCAATCAGCCCCAGCATTTT.

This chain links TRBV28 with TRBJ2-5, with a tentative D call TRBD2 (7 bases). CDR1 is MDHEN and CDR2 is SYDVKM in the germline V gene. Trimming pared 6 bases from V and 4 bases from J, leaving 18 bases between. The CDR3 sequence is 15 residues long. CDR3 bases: TGTGCCAGCAGCCGCCGGGGGGCTCTCATAGAGACCCAGTACTTC. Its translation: CASSRRGALIETQYF.

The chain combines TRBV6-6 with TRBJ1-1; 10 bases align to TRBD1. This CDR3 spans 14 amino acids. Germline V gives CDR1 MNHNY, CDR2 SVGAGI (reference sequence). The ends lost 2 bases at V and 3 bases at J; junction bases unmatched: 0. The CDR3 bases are TGTGCCAGCAGTTACGGACAGGGGGACACTGAAGCTTTCTTT. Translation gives CASSYGQGDTEAFF.

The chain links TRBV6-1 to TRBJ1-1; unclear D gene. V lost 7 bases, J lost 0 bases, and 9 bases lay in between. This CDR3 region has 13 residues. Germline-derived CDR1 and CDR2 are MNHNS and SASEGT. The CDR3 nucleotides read TGTGCCAGCAACGGGGAGATGAACACTGAAGCTTTCTTT. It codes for CASNGEMNTEAFF.

The DNA of the CDR3 is TGCAGCGTTGAAATCCCCGTTGAAAAACTGTTTTTT. It yields the protein CSVEIPVEKLFF. The chain combines TRBV29-1 with TRBJ1-4; D is ambiguous. This CDR3 has 12 residues. CDR1 and CDR2 (germline): SQVTM, ANQGSEA. The V gene lost 2 bases and the J gene lost 7 bases, with 8 bases spanning the gap.

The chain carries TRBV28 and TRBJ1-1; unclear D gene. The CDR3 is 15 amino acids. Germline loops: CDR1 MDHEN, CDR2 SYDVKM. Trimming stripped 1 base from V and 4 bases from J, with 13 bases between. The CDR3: CASSLSDGRGTEAFF. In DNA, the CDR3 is TGTGCCAGCAGTTTATCCGACGGTCGGGGCACTGAAGCTTTCTTT.

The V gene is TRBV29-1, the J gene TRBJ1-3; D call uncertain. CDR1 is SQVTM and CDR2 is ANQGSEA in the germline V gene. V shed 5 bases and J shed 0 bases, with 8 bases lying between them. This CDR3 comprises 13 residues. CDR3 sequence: CSVQLVSGNTIYF. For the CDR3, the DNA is TGCAGCGTTCAGTTGGTCTCTGGAAACACCATATATTTT.

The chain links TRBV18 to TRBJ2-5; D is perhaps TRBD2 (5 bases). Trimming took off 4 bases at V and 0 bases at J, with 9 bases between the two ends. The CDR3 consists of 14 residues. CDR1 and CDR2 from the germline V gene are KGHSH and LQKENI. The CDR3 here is CASSLTGNQETQYF. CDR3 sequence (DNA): TGTGCCAGCTCACTTACGGGGAACCAAGAGACCCAGTACTTC.

The CDR3 spells CASSLKGQYGYTF. CDR3 nucleotide sequence: TGTGCCAGCAGCTTAAAAGGGCAGTATGGCTACACCTTC. This chain connects TRBV5-4 to TRBJ1-2; D ambiguous. V was cut by 2 bases and J by 5 bases, with 10 bases left in between. The CDR3 is made up of 13 amino acids. Germline V lookup: CDR1 SGHNT, CDR2 YYREEE (reference sequence). The whole variable domain, remainder taken from reference TRBV5-4 and TRBJ1-2, is ETGVTQSPTHLIKTRGQQVTLRCSSQSGHNTVSWYQQALGQGPQFIFQYYREEENGRGNFPPRFSGLQFPNYSSELNVNALELDDSALYLCASSLKGQYGYTFGSGTRLTVV.

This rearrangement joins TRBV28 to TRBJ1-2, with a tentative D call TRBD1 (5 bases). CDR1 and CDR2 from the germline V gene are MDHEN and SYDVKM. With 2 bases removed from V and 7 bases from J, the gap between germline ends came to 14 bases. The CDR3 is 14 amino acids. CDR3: CASSLGGAVRGYTF. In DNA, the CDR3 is TGTGCCAGCAGTTTAGGGGGAGCGGTGCGTGGCTACACCTTC.

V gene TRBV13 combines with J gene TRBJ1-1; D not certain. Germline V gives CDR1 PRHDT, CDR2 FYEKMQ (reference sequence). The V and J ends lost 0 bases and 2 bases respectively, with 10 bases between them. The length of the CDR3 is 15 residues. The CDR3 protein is CASSLGLGINTEAFF. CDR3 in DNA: TGTGCCAGCAGCTTAGGGTTAGGAATTAACACTGAAGCTTTCTTT.

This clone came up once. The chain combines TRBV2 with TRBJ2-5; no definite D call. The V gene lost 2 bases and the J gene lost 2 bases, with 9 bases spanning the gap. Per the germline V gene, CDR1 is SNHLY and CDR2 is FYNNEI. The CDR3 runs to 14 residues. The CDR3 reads CASSERRLQETQYF. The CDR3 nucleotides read TGTGCCAGCAGTGAACGCCGTTTGCAAGAGACCCAGTACTTC.

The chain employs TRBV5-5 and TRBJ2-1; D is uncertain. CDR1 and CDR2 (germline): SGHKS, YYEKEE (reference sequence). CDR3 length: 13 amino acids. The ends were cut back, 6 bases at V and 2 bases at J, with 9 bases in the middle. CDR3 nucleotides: TGTGCCAGCACCCCGGCCCCCTACAATGAGCAGTTCTTC. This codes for CASTPAPYNEQFF. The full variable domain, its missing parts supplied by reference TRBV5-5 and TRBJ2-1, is DAGVTQSPTHLIKTRGQQVTLRCSPISGHKSVSWYQQVLGQGPQFIFQYYEKEERGRGNFPDRFSARQFPNYSSELNVNALLLGDSALYLCASTPAPYNEQFFGPGTRLTVL.